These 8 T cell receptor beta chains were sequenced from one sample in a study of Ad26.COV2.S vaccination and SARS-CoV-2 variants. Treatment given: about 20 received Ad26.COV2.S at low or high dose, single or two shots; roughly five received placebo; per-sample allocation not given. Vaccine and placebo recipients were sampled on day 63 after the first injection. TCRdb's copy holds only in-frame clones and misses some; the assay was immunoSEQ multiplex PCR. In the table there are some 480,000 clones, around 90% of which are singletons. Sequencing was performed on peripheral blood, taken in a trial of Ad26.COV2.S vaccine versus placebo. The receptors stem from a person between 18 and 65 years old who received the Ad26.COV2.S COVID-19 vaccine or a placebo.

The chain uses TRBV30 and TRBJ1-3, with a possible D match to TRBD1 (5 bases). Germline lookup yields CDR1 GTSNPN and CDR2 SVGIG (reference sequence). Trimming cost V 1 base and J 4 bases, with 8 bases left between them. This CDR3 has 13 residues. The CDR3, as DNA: TGTGCCTGGAGTGCCGGGACCGGAAACACCATATATTTT. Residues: CAWSAGTGNTIYF. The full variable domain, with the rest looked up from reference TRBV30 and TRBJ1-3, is SQTIHQWPATLVQPVGSPLSLECTVEGTSNPNLYWYRQAAGRGLQLLFYSVGIGQISSEVPQNLSASRPQDRQFILSSKKLLLSDSGFYLCAWSAGTGNTIYFGEGSWLTVV.

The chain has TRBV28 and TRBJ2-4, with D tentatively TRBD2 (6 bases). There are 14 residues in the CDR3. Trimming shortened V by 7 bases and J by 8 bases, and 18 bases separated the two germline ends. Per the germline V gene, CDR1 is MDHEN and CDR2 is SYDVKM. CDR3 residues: CASTKGTGGHIQYF. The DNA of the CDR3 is TGTGCCAGCACTAAGGGGACTGGGGGACACATTCAGTACTTC.

The CDR3 DNA follows: TGTGCCAGCAGTTTAACAGCAGCACAAGAGACCCAGTACTTC. Translation: CASSLTAAQETQYF. The chain is built from TRBV27 and TRBJ2-5; D gene unclear. V shed 2 bases and J shed 2 bases, with 9 bases lying between them. The germline CDR1 and CDR2 sequences are MNHEY and SMNVEV (reference sequence). The CDR3 loop spans 14 amino acids.

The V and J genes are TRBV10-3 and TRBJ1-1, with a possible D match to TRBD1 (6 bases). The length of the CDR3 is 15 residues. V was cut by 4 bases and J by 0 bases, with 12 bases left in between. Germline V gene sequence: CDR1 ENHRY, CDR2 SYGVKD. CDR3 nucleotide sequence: TGTGCCATCAGTGGGACGACAGGCCTGAACACTGAAGCTTTCTTT. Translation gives CAISGTTGLNTEAFF.

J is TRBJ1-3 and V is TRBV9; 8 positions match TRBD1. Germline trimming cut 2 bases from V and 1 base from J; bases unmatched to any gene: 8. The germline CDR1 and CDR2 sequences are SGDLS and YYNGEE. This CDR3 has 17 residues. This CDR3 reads CASSVGDRSYSGNTIYF. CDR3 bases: TGTGCCAGCAGCGTTGGGGACAGGAGCTATTCTGGAAACACCATATATTTT.

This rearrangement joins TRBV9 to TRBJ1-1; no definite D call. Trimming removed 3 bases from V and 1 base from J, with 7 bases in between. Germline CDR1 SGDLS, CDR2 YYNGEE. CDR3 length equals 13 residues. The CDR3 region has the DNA TGTGCCAGCAGCGGCCCGAAGAACACTGAAGCTTTCTTT. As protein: CASSGPKNTEAFF.

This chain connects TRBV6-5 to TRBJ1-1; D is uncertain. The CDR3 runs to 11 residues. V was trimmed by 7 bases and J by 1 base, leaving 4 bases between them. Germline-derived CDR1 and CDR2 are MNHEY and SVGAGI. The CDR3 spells CASTRNTEAFF. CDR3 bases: TGTGCCAGCACCAGGAACACTGAAGCTTTCTTT.

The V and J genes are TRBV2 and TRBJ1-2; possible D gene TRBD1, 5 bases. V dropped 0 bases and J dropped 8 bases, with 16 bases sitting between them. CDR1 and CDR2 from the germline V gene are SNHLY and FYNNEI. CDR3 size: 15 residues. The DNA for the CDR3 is TGTGCCAGCAGTGAAGCGGGGGGTTCGGGGTTCGGCTACACCTTC. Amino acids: CASSEAGGSGFGYTF. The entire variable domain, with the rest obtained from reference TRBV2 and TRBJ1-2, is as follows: EPEVTQTPSHQVTQMGQEVILRCVPISNHLYFYWYRQILGQKVEFLVSFYNNEISEKSEIFDDQFSVERPDGSNFTLKIRSTKLEDSAMYFCASSEAGGSGFGYTFGSGTRLTVV.